Shown below are 17 T cell receptor beta chains from a single sample sequenced in a study of shared clonotypes between healthy human individuals (TCRdb year 2020). The method behind the library was the immunoSEQ multiplex PCR assay. The table was pulled from immuneACCESS by TCRdb, which kept in-frame rearrangements only. Such tables lose some clones; where checked, under half of the loss comes from unresolved V genes, and the rest has no known cause. The sample table contains about a million clones; only one count was recorded for over 60% of them. Around 1.4% of the sample is held by the ten biggest clonotypes. The sample taken for sequencing was memory CD4+ T cells sorted from blood. The cell subset or site label on this specimen signifies: CD45RA-negative fraction. The receptors shown here come from a man between 18 and 35 years old in good health.

In its sample, this clone was seen a few times. Other nucleotide sequences in the sample specify the same CDR3. The rearrangement links TRBV7-9 to TRBJ1-1; D call uncertain. CDR3 length: 13 amino acids. The germline V gene encodes CDR1 SEHNR and CDR2 FQNEAQ (reference sequence). V was shortened by 3 bases and J by 1 base, with 6 bases between the two germline ends. CDR3 nucleotides: TGTGCCAGCAGCTTTCGGGGGAACACTGAAGCTTTCTTT. It codes for CASSFRGNTEAFF.

Details on this clone: A read error may be the cause here, since a much bigger clone is one base away. The rearrangement joins TRBV7-2 to TRBJ2-2; the D is unclear. Germline CDR1 SGHTA, CDR2 FQGNSA. With 1 base removed from V and 6 bases from J, the gap between germline ends came to 3 bases. CDR3 size: 12 residues. CDR3 sequence (DNA): TGTGCCAGCAGCTTAGGGGCCGGGGAGCTGTTTTTT. Encoded protein: CASSLGAGELFF.

The chain recombines TRBV10-1 with TRBJ2-7; D possibly uses TRBD1 or TRBD2 (5 bases each). V was shortened by 6 bases and J by 0 bases, with 24 bases between the two germline ends. This CDR3 is built from 18 residues. Germline CDR1 reads WNHNN; CDR2 reads SYGVQD (reference sequence). The CDR3 loop is CASRNSGPQGVGSYEQYF. The DNA of the CDR3 is TGCGCCAGCAGAAATTCCGGGCCGCAGGGAGTCGGCTCCTACGAGCAGTACTTC.

Regarding this clone: This same CDR3 is encoded by further DNA sequences in the sample. In nucleotides, the CDR3 is TGTGCCAGCTCACCACAGGGACAGGGCTCTGGGGCCAACGTCCTGACTTTC. It yields the protein CASSPQGQGSGANVLTF. The V call is TRBV18, the J call TRBJ2-6; TRBD1 aligns across 9 bases. Per the germline V gene, CDR1 is KGHSH and CDR2 is LQKENI. Trimming at V came to 1 base and at J to 0 bases, leaving 1 base not matched to a gene. This CDR3 is 17 amino acids long.

The chain recombines TRBV7-2 with TRBJ2-1; TRBD2 is a possible D gene (5 bases). CDR3 size: 15 residues. CDR1 is SGHTA, CDR2 FQGNSA, per germline. Trimming took 5 bases from V and 5 from J, leaving 16 bases between them. CDR3 residues: CASSPSAGRNNEQFF. CDR3 coding DNA: TGTGCCAGCAGCCCCTCCGCGGGCCGCAACAATGAGCAGTTCTTC.

V gene TRBV9 combines with J gene TRBJ1-2, with D possibly TRBD1 on 5 matching bases. There are 15 residues in the CDR3. Deletions cut 4 bases from V and 6 bases from J, with 19 bases between. CDR1 and CDR2 (germline): SGDLS, YYNGEE. In nucleotides, the CDR3 is TGTGCCAGCAGCCCCCGTTTTTGGGGCACCGATGGCTACACCTTC. Protein: CASSPRFWGTDGYTF.

V is TRBV7-9 and J is TRBJ2-5; D tentatively reads TRBD1 or TRBD2 (5 bases each). Per the germline V gene, CDR1 is SEHNR and CDR2 is FQNEAQ (reference sequence). The CDR3 totals 14 residues. V lost 5 bases to trimming and J lost 4 bases, with 14 bases between them. CDR3 in DNA: TGTGCCAGCAGCCAATGGGGGTCTCGAGAGACCCAGTACTTC. Encoded protein: CASSQWGSRETQYF.

This clone has just a few counts. The rearrangement uses TRBV28 and TRBJ2-7, with 8 bases that match TRBD2. Germline CDR1 is MDHEN and CDR2 is SYDVKM. Losses at the gene ends were 6 bases for V and 2 bases for J; bases not matched to a gene: 9. This CDR3 spans 15 amino acids. Here the CDR3 DNA reads TGTGCCAGCAGCCTTATGGGCGGGGGGACCTACGAGCAGTACTTC. Translating it yields CASSLMGGGTYEQYF.

The chain links TRBV21-1 to TRBJ1-5; TRBD1, the D gene given by the table, was not confirmed from the DNA. TRBV21-1 is a pseudogene segment. The CDR3 runs to 17 residues. This CDR3 reads CASSKGCRQYSNQPQHF. CDR3 sequence (DNA): TGTGCCAGCAGCAAAGGTTGTAGACAGTATAGCAATCAGCCCCAGCATTTT.

The chain recombines TRBV6-6 with TRBJ2-1; no firm D call. Germline CDR1 is MNHNY and CDR2 is SVGAGI (reference sequence). The CDR3 spans 13 residues. Trimming removed 6 bases from V and 4 bases from J, with 10 bases in between. The CDR3 sequence is CASSPFGYNEQFF. CDR3 DNA sequence: TGTGCCAGCAGCCCCTTTGGTTACAATGAGCAGTTCTTC.

V gene TRBV7-2 combines with J gene TRBJ2-1; no definite D call. This CDR3 spans 16 amino acids. Germline CDR1 and CDR2: SGHTA and FQGNSA. V was cut by 1 base and J by 9 bases, with 19 bases left in between. In DNA, the CDR3 is TGTGCCAGCAGCTTAGAAGCCCCTTCTTTTGGCACTGAGCAGTTCTTC. It translates to CASSLEAPSFGTEQFF.

The rearrangement uses TRBV10-2 and TRBJ2-1; 8 bases are a match to TRBD1. J lost 6 bases, V lost 6 bases, and 16 bases had no gene match. CDR3 length: 17 residues. Looked up from germline, CDR1 is WSHSY and CDR2 is SAAADI. CDR3 coding DNA: TGCGCCAGCAGAGTGAAATGGGCGGCAACAGGGGGCAATGAGCAGTTCTTC. Protein product: CASRVKWAATGGNEQFF.

The J gene is TRBJ2-7, the V gene TRBV27, with a weak D call TRBD2 (5 bases). The CDR3 runs 17 residues. Looked up from germline, CDR1 is MNHEY and CDR2 is SMNVEV (reference sequence). Trimming took off 7 bases at V and 4 bases at J, with 26 bases between the two ends. This CDR3 is CASTSQQGRISLYEQYF. The CDR3 DNA reads TGTGCCAGCACCTCTCAACAAGGGAGAATAAGTCTGTACGAGCAGTACTTC.

The rearrangement uses TRBV7-2 and TRBJ1-1, with D tentatively TRBD1 (5 bases). Germline CDR1 SGHTA, CDR2 FQGNSA. Between the trimmed V and J ends, which lost 5 bases and 12 bases, there was a span of 13 bases. CDR3 size: 11 residues. CDR3 sequence reads: CASSRTGYPFF. CDR3 in DNA: TGTGCCAGCAGCCGAACAGGATATCCTTTCTTT.

The count of this clone is one. The rearrangement links TRBV27 to TRBJ1-6, with D hard to call. Trimming took off 6 bases at V and 0 bases at J, with 6 bases between the two ends. Germline values: CDR1 MNHEY, CDR2 SMNVEV (reference sequence). The CDR3 sequence is 14 residues long. This chain's CDR3 is CASSDSSYNSPLHF. The CDR3 nucleotides read TGTGCCAGCAGCGATAGCTCCTATAATTCACCCCTCCACTTT.

This clone was seen once. J is TRBJ2-5 and V is TRBV5-1; D is perhaps TRBD2 (5 bases). Germline V CDR1 and CDR2: SGHRS, YFSETQ. CDR3 size: 14 residues. The V gene lost 3 bases and the J gene lost 5 bases, with 14 bases spanning the gap. The CDR3 reads CASSSGSGGETQYF. CDR3 sequence (DNA): TGCGCCAGCAGCTCCGGTTCAGGCGGGGAGACCCAGTACTTC.

The V and J genes are TRBV4-3 and TRBJ1-6; TRBD1 aligns across 7 bases. Trimming took 0 bases from V and 7 from J; bases not matched to a gene: 6. The CDR3 is made up of 16 amino acids. Germline CDR1 LGHNA, CDR2 YSLEER. The CDR3 DNA sequence: TGCGCCAGCAGCCAAGATGGCGGCAGGGGGAATTCACCCCTCCACTTT. Its translation: CASSQDGGRGNSPLHF.